The T cell receptor (beta chain) under discussion was sequenced for a study of blood T cell repertoires in COVID-19. In the study overall: Whether acute or convalescent, the COVID-19 samples came from the United States, Italy and Spain. PBMCs, B-cell-depleted T cells, or T cells provided the cDNA or gDNA that made up the material.

V shed 2 bases and J shed 1 base, with 5 bases lying between them. CDR3 length: 13 amino acids. CDR1 is SNHLY, CDR2 FYNNEI, per germline. Study processing details: Reference gene primer amplification yielded estimated nucleated cell counts. TCRdb keeps only in-frame clones here, not all; method: immunoSEQ multiplex PCR. Clonal size and the V and J genes are those of that table, whereas D and trimming came from the DNA. Of approximately 260,000 clones in the sample, 79% were seen once. The clonotype comes from a woman in her forties with active or convalescent COVID-19. V gene TRBV2 combines with J gene TRBJ1-2; the D is unclear. Source material: peripheral blood. The CDR3 DNA reads as TGTGCCAGCAGTGAAAACAGTAACTATGGCTACACCTTC. As protein: CASSENSNYGYTF.